One sample yielded the 8 T cell receptor beta chains listed below, sequenced in a study of blood T cell repertoires in COVID-19. TCRdb's table, derived via immunoSEQ multiplex PCR, lists solely in-frame clones and lacks some. The sample includes approximately 260,000 clones, approximately 85% of them seen just once. The sequencing sample was made of peripheral blood. These receptors were collected from a woman in her 70s with acute or convalescent COVID-19.

This clone was detected only once. The chain carries TRBV5-6 and TRBJ2-3, with D perhaps matching TRBD2 (6 bases). CDR3 length: 13 amino acids. CDR1 is SGHDT and CDR2 is YYEEEE in the germline V gene. V was trimmed by 4 bases and J by 5 bases, leaving 11 bases between them. CDR3 amino acids: CASSLIGGDTQYF. CDR3 coding DNA: TGTGCCAGCAGCCTCATCGGGGGAGATACGCAGTATTTT. Full variable domain (outside the CDR3, taken from reference TRBV5-6 and TRBJ2-3): DAGVTQSPTHLIKTRGQQVTLRCSPKSGHDTVSWYQQALGQGPQFIFQYYEEEERQRGNFPDRFSGHQFPNYSSELNVNALLLGDSALYLCASSLIGGDTQYFGPGTRLTVL.

J is TRBJ2-1 and V is TRBV5-4; tentative D call: TRBD2 (5 bases). The CDR3 runs to 16 residues. Trimming shortened V by 0 bases and J by 3 bases, and 13 bases separated the two germline ends. Germline V gene sequence: CDR1 SGHNT, CDR2 YYREEE (reference sequence). CDR3 protein: CASSLELRAGYNEQFF. CDR3 nucleotide sequence: TGTGCCAGCAGCTTGGAGCTGAGGGCCGGCTACAATGAGCAGTTCTTC.

This rearrangement joins TRBV30 to TRBJ2-5; tentatively, D is TRBD2 (6 bases). CDR1 and CDR2 from the germline V gene are GTSNPN and SVGIG (reference sequence). The CDR3 is 15 amino acids. V lost 0 bases and J 6 bases, leaving 17 bases between the germline ends. In DNA form, the CDR3 reads TGTGCCTGGAGTGTACTAGGGACTCACAAGAAGACCCAGTACTTC. Translation: CAWSVLGTHKKTQYF. Together with reference TRBV30 and TRBJ2-5, the CDR3 gives the full variable domain: SQTIHQWPATLVQPVGSPLSLECTVEGTSNPNLYWYRQAAGRGLQLLFYSVGIGQISSEVPQNLSASRPQDRQFILSSKKLLLSDSGFYLCAWSVLGTHKKTQYFGPGTRLLVL.

The V gene is TRBV10-2, the J gene TRBJ2-7; TRBD2 is a possible D gene (5 bases). CDR3 length: 15 residues. Trimming pared 6 bases from V and 6 bases from J, leaving 21 bases between. Germline V gene lookup returns CDR1 WSHSY and CDR2 SAAADI. The CDR3 protein is CASSPRADRPGEQYF. The CDR3 DNA reads as TGCGCCAGCAGCCCGAGGGCCGACCGCCCAGGCGAGCAGTACTTC.

This clone was detected once. This rearrangement joins TRBV11-2 to TRBJ2-4; 7 nucleotides line up with TRBD2. After removal of 4 bases from V and 5 bases from J, the junction contained 8 bases not matched to a gene. The CDR3 extends over 15 amino acids. The germline CDR1 and CDR2 sequences are SGHAT and FQNNGV. CDR3 loop: CASSSFAGEENIQYF. As DNA, the CDR3 is TGTGCCAGCAGCTCCTTTGCGGGGGAGGAAAACATTCAGTACTTC.

The chain employs TRBV5-1 and TRBJ2-7, with D uncertain. Germline assignment: CDR1 SGHRS and CDR2 YFSETQ. The CDR3 has 14 residues. Trimming removed 0 bases from V and 2 bases from J, with 9 bases in between. The CDR3 spells CASSLVGRAYEQYF. The CDR3 DNA follows: TGCGCCAGCAGCTTGGTGGGCCGAGCCTACGAGCAGTACTTC.

The chain recombines TRBV13 with TRBJ1-1; 8 nucleotides align to TRBD1. The CDR3 totals 14 residues. With 5 bases clipped from V and 4 bases from J, the junction kept 6 bases outside the gene matches. Per the germline V gene, CDR1 is PRHDT and CDR2 is FYEKMQ (reference sequence). The CDR3 here is CASSLVTGGTEAFF. CDR3 in DNA: TGTGCCAGCAGCCTCGTCACAGGGGGCACTGAAGCTTTCTTT.

This chain joins TRBV6-5 and TRBJ1-3; D gene uncertain. CDR3 length equals 10 residues. CDR1 is MNHEY, CDR2 SVGAGI, per germline. V lost 7 bases and J lost 9, with 7 bases in between. CDR3 protein: CASTEGTIYF. The CDR3, as DNA: TGTGCCAGCACGGAGGGCACCATATATTTT.